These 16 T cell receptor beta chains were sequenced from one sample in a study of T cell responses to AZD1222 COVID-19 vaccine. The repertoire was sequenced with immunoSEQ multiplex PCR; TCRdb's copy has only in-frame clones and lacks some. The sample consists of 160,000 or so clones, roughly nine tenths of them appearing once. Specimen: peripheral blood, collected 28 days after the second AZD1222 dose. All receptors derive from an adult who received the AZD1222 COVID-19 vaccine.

The CDR3 DNA sequence: TGTGCCAGTAGTATAGGACTACAGACGGGCAATGAGCAGTTCTTC. It codes for CASSIGLQTGNEQFF. This sequence joins TRBV19 and TRBJ2-1; possible D gene TRBD2, 5 bases. Germline values: CDR1 LNHDA, CDR2 SQIVND (reference sequence). V lost 1 base, J lost 6 bases, and 13 bases lay in between. The CDR3 sequence is 15 residues long.

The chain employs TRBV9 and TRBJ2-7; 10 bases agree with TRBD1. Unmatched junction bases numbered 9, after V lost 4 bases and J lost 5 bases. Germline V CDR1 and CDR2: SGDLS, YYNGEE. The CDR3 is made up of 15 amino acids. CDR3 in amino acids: CASSPRQGASDEQYF. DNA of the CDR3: TGTGCCAGCAGCCCTCGACAGGGGGCCTCGGACGAGCAGTACTTC.

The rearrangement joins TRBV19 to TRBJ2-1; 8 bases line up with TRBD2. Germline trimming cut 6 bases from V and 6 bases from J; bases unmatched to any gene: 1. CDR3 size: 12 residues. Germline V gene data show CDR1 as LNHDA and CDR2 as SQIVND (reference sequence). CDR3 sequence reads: CASSGRANEQFF. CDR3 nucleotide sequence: TGTGCCAGTAGCGGGAGGGCCAATGAGCAGTTCTTC. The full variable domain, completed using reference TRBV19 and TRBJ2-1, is DGGITQSPKYLFRKEGQNVTLSCEQNLNHDAMYWYRQDPGQGLRLIYYSQIVNDFQKGDIAEGYSVSREKKESFPLTVTSAQKNPTAFYLCASSGRANEQFFGPGTRLTVL.

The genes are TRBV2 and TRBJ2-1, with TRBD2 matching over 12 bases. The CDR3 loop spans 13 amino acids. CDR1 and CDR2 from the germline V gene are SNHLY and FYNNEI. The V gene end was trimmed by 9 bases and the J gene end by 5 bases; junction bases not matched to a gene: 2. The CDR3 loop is CASWTSGDNEQFF. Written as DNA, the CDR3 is TGTGCCAGTTGGACTAGCGGGGACAATGAGCAGTTCTTC.

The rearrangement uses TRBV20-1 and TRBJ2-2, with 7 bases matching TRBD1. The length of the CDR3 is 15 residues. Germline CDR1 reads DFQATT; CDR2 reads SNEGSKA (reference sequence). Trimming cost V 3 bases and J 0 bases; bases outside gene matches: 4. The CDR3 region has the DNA TGCAGTGCTAGTAGGCAGGGGGCGAACACCGGGGAGCTGTTTTTT. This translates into CSASRQGANTGELFF.

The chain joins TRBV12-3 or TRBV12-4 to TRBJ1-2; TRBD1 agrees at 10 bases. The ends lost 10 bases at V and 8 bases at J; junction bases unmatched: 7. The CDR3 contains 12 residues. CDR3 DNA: TGTGCCACCCTCCAGGGACAGGGGGGCTACACCTTC. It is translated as CATLQGQGGYTF.

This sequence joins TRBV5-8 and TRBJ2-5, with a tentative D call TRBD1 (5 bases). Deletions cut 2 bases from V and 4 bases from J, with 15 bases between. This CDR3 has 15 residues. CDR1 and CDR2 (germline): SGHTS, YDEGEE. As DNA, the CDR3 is TGTGCCAGCAGCTTCAGGCACCAGGGAAGAGAGACCCAGTACTTC. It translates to CASSFRHQGRETQYF.

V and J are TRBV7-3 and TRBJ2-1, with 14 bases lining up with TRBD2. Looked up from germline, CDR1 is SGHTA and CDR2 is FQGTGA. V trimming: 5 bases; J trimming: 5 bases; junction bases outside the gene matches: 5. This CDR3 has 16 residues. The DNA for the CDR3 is TGTGCCAGCAGCCCCCGACTAGCGGGAGGGCACAATGAGCAGTTCTTC. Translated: CASSPRLAGGHNEQFF.

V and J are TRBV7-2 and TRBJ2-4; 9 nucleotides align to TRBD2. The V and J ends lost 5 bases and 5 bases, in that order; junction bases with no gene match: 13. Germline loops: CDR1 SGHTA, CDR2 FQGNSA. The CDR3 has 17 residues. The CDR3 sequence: CASSPGGGSGGQNIQYF. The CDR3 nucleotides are TGTGCCAGCAGCCCCGGGGGGGGTAGCGGGGGCCAAAACATTCAGTACTTC.

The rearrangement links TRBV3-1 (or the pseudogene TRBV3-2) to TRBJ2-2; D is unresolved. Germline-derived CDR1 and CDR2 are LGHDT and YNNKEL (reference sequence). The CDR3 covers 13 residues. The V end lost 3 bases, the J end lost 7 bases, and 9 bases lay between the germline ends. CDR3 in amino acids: CASSHRVGGELFF. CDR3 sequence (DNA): TGTGCCAGCAGCCATCGTGTTGGCGGGGAGCTGTTTTTT.

CDR3 nucleotide sequence: TGTGCCTCGTCTCCAGGGACCGAGCAGTACTTC. Its translation is CASSPGTEQYF. The chain joins TRBV30 to TRBJ2-7; D is tentatively TRBD1 or TRBD2 (5 bases each). Germline V lookup: CDR1 GTSNPN, CDR2 SVGIG (reference sequence). With 7 bases removed from V and 6 bases from J, the gap between germline ends came to 13 bases. This CDR3 has 11 amino acids.

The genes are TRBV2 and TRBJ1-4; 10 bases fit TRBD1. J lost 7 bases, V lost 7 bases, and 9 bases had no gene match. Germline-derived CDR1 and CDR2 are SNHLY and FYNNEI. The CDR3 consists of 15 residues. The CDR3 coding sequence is TGTGCCAGCACCCAGGGGGGACAGGGGACTGAAAAACTGTTTTTT. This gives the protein CASTQGGQGTEKLFF.

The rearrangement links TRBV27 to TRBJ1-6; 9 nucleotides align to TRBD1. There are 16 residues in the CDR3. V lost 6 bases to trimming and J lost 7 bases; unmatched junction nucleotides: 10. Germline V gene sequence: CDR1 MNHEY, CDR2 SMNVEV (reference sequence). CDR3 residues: CASRASTGGANSPLHF. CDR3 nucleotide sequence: TGTGCCAGCAGAGCCTCTACAGGGGGCGCGAATTCACCCCTCCACTTT.

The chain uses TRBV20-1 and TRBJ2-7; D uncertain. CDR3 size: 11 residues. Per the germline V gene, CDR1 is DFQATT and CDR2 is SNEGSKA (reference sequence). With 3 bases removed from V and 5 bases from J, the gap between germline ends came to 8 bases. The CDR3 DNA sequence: TGCAGTGCTAGCCCCCTCAACGAGCAGTACTTC. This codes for CSASPLNEQYF.

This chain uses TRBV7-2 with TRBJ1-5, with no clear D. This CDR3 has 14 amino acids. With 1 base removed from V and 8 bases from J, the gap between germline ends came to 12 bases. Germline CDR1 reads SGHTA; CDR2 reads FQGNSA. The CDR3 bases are TGTGCCAGCAGCTTAGTGGGTATGGGTGAGCCCCAGCATTTT. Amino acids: CASSLVGMGEPQHF.

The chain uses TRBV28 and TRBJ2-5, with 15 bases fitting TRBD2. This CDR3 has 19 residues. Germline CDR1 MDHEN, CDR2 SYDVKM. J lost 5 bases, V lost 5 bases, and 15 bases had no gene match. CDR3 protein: CASSVSWTSGRVVRETQYF. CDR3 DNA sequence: TGTGCCAGCAGTGTCTCTTGGACTAGCGGGAGGGTGGTGCGTGAGACCCAGTACTTC.